These 4 T cell receptor beta chains came from one sample sequenced in a study of CD8+CD57+ T cells in acquired aplastic anemia. Before being chosen for sequencing, patients had shown CD8+CD57+ cell expansion by flow cytometry. The use of genomic DNA as template underpinned the TCR beta VDJ and CDR3 profiling. TCRdb re-called the reads with MiXCR, one entry per CDR3 protein. The table records just over 450,000 distinct CDR3 sequences, less than 35% of them present only once. Material: sorted CD4+, CD8+, or CD8+CD57+ T cells (not recorded which) from PBMCs. Receptor source: a human donor with aplastic anemia.

Regarding this clonotype: A read error is possible here, since a much larger clone lies one base away. The rearrangement joins TRBV20-1 to TRBJ2-7, with 8 bases matching TRBD1. The CDR3 runs 15 residues. The V gene's germline CDR1 is DFQATT and CDR2 SNEGSKA (reference sequence). CDR3 loop: CSAGDSDRAGYEQYF. The CDR3 nucleotides are TGCAGTGCTGGAGACTCGGACAGGGCGGGGTACGAGCAGTACTTC.

This clonotype showed up just a few times. The chain recombines TRBV4-2 with TRBJ2-3; 8 nucleotides agree with TRBD2. The V gene's germline CDR1 is LGHNA and CDR2 YNFKEQ. This CDR3 has 17 amino acids. After removal of 0 bases from V and 1 base from J, the junction contained 6 bases not matched to a gene. CDR3 region: CASSQEGAGGRTDTQYF. CDR3 bases: TGTGCCAGCAGCCAAGAGGGCGCGGGGGGTCGCACAGATACGCAGTATTTT.

The table lists this clonotype with many counts. This chain joins TRBV10-2 and TRBJ2-7; D might be TRBD1 (6 bases). This CDR3 has 14 residues. Deletions cut 8 bases from V and 2 bases from J, with 16 bases between. Germline CDR1 is WSHSY and CDR2 is SAAADI. The CDR3 nucleotides are TGCGCCAGCGAGGGGGTTGCTTCCGCCTACGAGCAGTACTTC. It is translated as CASEGVASAYEQYF.

This rearrangement joins TRBV10-1 to TRBJ2-2, with unresolved D. Germline V lookup: CDR1 WNHNN, CDR2 SYGVQD (reference sequence). The CDR3 has 14 amino acids. Trimming cost V 2 bases and J 5 bases, with 9 bases left between them. The CDR3 region has the DNA TGCGCCAGCAGTGAGCGCGTAGGGACCGGGGAGCTGTTTTTT. Translated, it gives CASSERVGTGELFF.